These 8 T cell receptor beta chains came from one sample sequenced in a study of blood T cell repertoires in COVID-19. The table came from immunoSEQ multiplex PCR; TCRdb's copy has only in-frame clones and leaves some out. The sample consists of 200,000 or so clones, approximately 84% of them appearing once. The sample comprised peripheral blood. The origin of the receptors is a human donor with acute or convalescent COVID-19. The donor label of this sample is uncertain.

The chain has TRBV28 and TRBJ1-1; D may be TRBD1 (5 bases). CDR1 and CDR2 from the germline V gene are MDHEN and SYDVKM. Trimming left V 3 bases short and J 4 bases short, with 15 bases between. This CDR3 has 15 amino acids. The CDR3 DNA is TGTGCCAGCAGTTTGATGGGGGGAGCGGTCACTGAAGCTTTCTTT. Translation gives CASSLMGGAVTEAFF.

The rearrangement joins TRBV6-5 to TRBJ1-1, with D perhaps TRBD1 (5 bases). The CDR3 runs to 14 residues. V dropped 7 bases and J dropped 4 bases, with 16 bases sitting between them. CDR1 is MNHEY, CDR2 SVGAGI, per germline. CDR3 DNA: TGTGCCAGCATCGCCCGGGGGTCTCCCACTGAAGCTTTCTTT. This translates into CASIARGSPTEAFF.

The rearrangement links TRBV19 to TRBJ2-1; D is perhaps TRBD2 (6 bases). This CDR3 has 14 residues. Germline loops: CDR1 LNHDA, CDR2 SQIVND (reference sequence). The V and J ends lost 6 bases and 7 bases respectively, with 16 bases between them. CDR3: CASSPGLRVNEQFF. The CDR3 nucleotides read TGTGCCAGTAGCCCGGGACTGCGGGTGAATGAGCAGTTCTTC.

This clone appeared a single time. The chain combines TRBV7-8 with TRBJ1-5, with D unresolved. Trimming stripped 4 bases from V and 1 base from J, with 5 bases between. Germline V gene lookup returns CDR1 SGHVS and CDR2 FQNEAQ. The CDR3 totals 13 residues. CDR3 DNA: TGTGCCAGCAGCTCGGGGAGCAATCAGCCCCAGCATTTT. This sequence encodes CASSSGSNQPQHF.

The chain has TRBV30 and TRBJ2-1; D uncertain. Germline V gives CDR1 GTSNPN, CDR2 SVGIG (reference sequence). The CDR3 loop spans 13 amino acids. Trimming stripped 1 base from V and 2 bases from J, with 6 bases between. The CDR3 coding sequence is TGTGCCTGGAGTGCTAGAGCCTACAATGAGCAGTTCTTC. Translation: CAWSARAYNEQFF.

The rearrangement joins TRBV2 to TRBJ1-1; D not certain. The CDR3 sequence is 15 residues long. CDR1 and CDR2 (germline): SNHLY, FYNNEI. V lost 2 bases and J lost 1, with 11 bases in between. CDR3 sequence reads: CASSELGSPNTEAFF. CDR3 nucleotides: TGTGCCAGCAGTGAACTGGGCAGTCCGAACACTGAAGCTTTCTTT.

This chain joins TRBV6-5 and TRBJ2-7, with D possibly TRBD2 on 6 matching bases. The ends were cut back, 3 bases at V and 2 bases at J, with 17 bases in the middle. CDR1 MNHEY and CDR2 SVGAGI come from the germline V gene. The length of the CDR3 is 16 residues. The DNA of the CDR3 is TGTGCCAGCAGTTATCTCAGCGGGTCCATTCCCTACGAGCAGTACTTC. As protein: CASSYLSGSIPYEQYF.

The chain joins TRBV20-1 to TRBJ2-7; 8 positions match TRBD1. Germline loops: CDR1 DFQATT, CDR2 SNEGSKA (reference sequence). The CDR3 contains 16 residues. With 3 bases clipped from V and 0 bases from J, the junction kept 10 bases outside the gene matches. The CDR3 sequence: CSASKRRDRSSYEQYF. CDR3 in DNA: TGCAGTGCTAGTAAACGCCGGGACAGGTCCTCCTACGAGCAGTACTTC.